Below are 13 T cell receptor beta chains sequenced from a single sample in a study of shared clonotypes between healthy human individuals. Clones were sequenced by immunoSEQ multiplex PCR, and TCRdb holds only the in-frame ones, with some missing. The sample has about 2.3 million clones; under 95% are singletons. Sequencing was done on a sample of naive CD4+ T cells from PBMCs. Subset indicated: CD45RA+ positively selected. These receptors all come from a man between 18 and 35 years old in good health. Some clones in this sample may be carry-over from other donors' samples.

The chain employs TRBV6-6 and TRBJ2-5; D possibly uses TRBD1 or TRBD2 (6 bases each). V dropped 6 bases and J dropped 9 bases, with 14 bases sitting between them. CDR3 length: 12 residues. Germline CDR1 reads MNHNY; CDR2 reads SVGAGI (reference sequence). In DNA form, the CDR3 reads TGTGCCAGCAGGGACAGCACGGGGGCCCAGTACTTC. Translated, it gives CASRDSTGAQYF.

V is TRBV28 and J is TRBJ1-5; a weak D match, TRBD1 (6 bases). CDR1 is MDHEN, CDR2 SYDVKM, per germline. The CDR3 extends over 16 amino acids. V dropped 3 bases and J dropped 4 bases, with 16 bases sitting between them. Here the CDR3 reads CASSFPQGQLNQPQHF. The CDR3, as DNA: TGTGCCAGCAGTTTCCCTCAGGGACAATTGAATCAGCCCCAGCATTTT. The full variable domain, completed using reference TRBV28 and TRBJ1-5, is DVKVTQSSRYLVKRTGEKVFLECVQDMDHENMFWYRQDPGLGLRLIYFSYDVKMKEKGDIPEGYSVSREKKERFSLILESASTNQTSMYLCASSFPQGQLNQPQHFGDGTRLSIL.

This chain joins TRBV6-5 and TRBJ2-5, with TRBD2 matching 11 bases. V lost 5 bases to trimming and J lost 7 bases; unmatched junction nucleotides: 9. The CDR3 is 15 residues long. CDR1 and CDR2 (germline): MNHEY, SVGAGI. DNA of the CDR3: TGTGCCAGCAGTACGGGACTAGCGGTCTCGTGGACCCAGTACTTC. Protein sequence: CASSTGLAVSWTQYF.

The chain links TRBV5-1 to TRBJ1-4, with a tentative D call TRBD1 (5 bases). The V gene's germline CDR1 is SGHRS and CDR2 YFSETQ. The CDR3 runs to 15 residues. The V gene lost 8 bases and the J gene lost 4 bases, with 18 bases spanning the gap. The CDR3 region is CASGAGGRNNEKLFF. Here the CDR3 DNA reads TGCGCCAGTGGCGCCGGGGGACGGAATAATGAAAAACTGTTTTTT.

The chain combines TRBV4-2 with TRBJ2-3; 16 positions match TRBD2. Germline V gene lookup returns CDR1 LGHNA and CDR2 YNFKEQ. This CDR3 contains 17 residues. J gave up 0 bases and V 3 bases, and 0 bases lay outside the gene matches. CDR3 nucleotides: TGTGCCAGCAGCCAGGGACTAGCGGGGGGGAGCACAGATACGCAGTATTTT. Amino acid sequence: CASSQGLAGGSTDTQYF.

The chain recombines TRBV6-6 with TRBJ1-1; 8 bases agree with TRBD1. This CDR3 has 15 amino acids. The junction had 8 bases not matched to a gene; V was cut back by 4 bases and J by 4 bases. In germline, CDR1 is MNHNY, CDR2 SVGAGI (reference sequence). The CDR3 DNA reads as TGTGCCAGCAGTTTCCCGACAGGGGAAGGCACTGAAGCTTTCTTT. Its protein is CASSFPTGEGTEAFF.

The CDR3 spells CACEQGVGNTIYF. The CDR3, as DNA: TGTGCCTGCGAACAGGGGGTCGGAAACACCATATATTTT. The chain carries TRBV28 and TRBJ1-3; TRBD1 agrees at 8 bases. Germline V gene lookup returns CDR1 MDHEN and CDR2 SYDVKM. The CDR3 extends over 13 amino acids. The trim removed 11 bases at V and 4 bases at J, leaving 7 bases unmatched.

V usage is TRBV19 and J usage is TRBJ1-2, with D perhaps TRBD1 (5 bases). Trimming took off 3 bases at V and 4 bases at J, with 15 bases between the two ends. The CDR3 sequence is 15 residues long. CDR1 LNHDA and CDR2 SQIVND come from the germline V gene (reference sequence). The CDR3 region has the DNA TGTGCCAGTAGTATCTCCGTGGCCGGGACCTATGGCTACACCTTC. Translation: CASSISVAGTYGYTF.

This clone was observed a handful of times. This rearrangement joins TRBV30 to TRBJ1-1; no firm D call. The ends were cut back, 0 bases at V and 7 bases at J, with 6 bases in the middle. The CDR3 loop spans 11 amino acids. CDR1 GTSNPN and CDR2 SVGIG come from the germline V gene (reference sequence). CDR3 in DNA: TGTGCCTGGAGTGTAATTGGTGAAGCTTTCTTT. This translates into CAWSVIGEAFF.

The J gene is TRBJ2-7, the V gene TRBV28, with D perhaps matching TRBD2 (5 bases). Germline lookup yields CDR1 MDHEN and CDR2 SYDVKM. This CDR3 is built from 15 residues. V lost 4 bases and J lost 6, with 19 bases in between. CDR3 in DNA: TGTGCCAGCAGTTCCATGGACTTCAAACTCTCCGAGCAGTACTTC. It translates to CASSSMDFKLSEQYF. The whole variable domain, remainder taken from reference TRBV28 and TRBJ2-7, is DVKVTQSSRYLVKRTGEKVFLECVQDMDHENMFWYRQDPGLGLRLIYFSYDVKMKEKGDIPEGYSVSREKKERFSLILESASTNQTSMYLCASSSMDFKLSEQYFGPGTRLTVT.

This clone was observed a single time. CDR3 loop: CASSLGLQGNGYTF. In nucleotides, the CDR3 is TGTGCCAGCAGTCTGGGTTTGCAGGGGAATGGCTACACCTTC. The V and J genes are TRBV28 and TRBJ1-2; a weak D match, TRBD1 (6 bases). The CDR3 loop spans 14 amino acids. The germline V gene has CDR1 MDHEN and CDR2 SYDVKM. Trimming took 5 bases from V and 6 from J, leaving 16 bases between them.

The chain has TRBV19 and TRBJ2-2, with a tentative D call TRBD2 (6 bases). Germline CDR1 LNHDA, CDR2 SQIVND (reference sequence). The V gene lost 7 bases and the J gene lost 8 bases, with 20 bases spanning the gap. This CDR3 comprises 15 residues. The CDR3 DNA reads as TGTGCCAGTACCCACGAGGAGGGGCCAGCGGGGGAGCTGTTTTTT. The encoded protein is CASTHEEGPAGELFF.

The genes are TRBV15 and TRBJ2-1; D gene unclear. The germline gives CDR1 LNHNV, CDR2 YYDKDF (reference sequence). V was shortened by 0 bases and J by 1 base, with 7 bases between the two germline ends. The CDR3 is 15 residues long. For the CDR3, the DNA is TGTGCCACCAGCAGAGAAGCAAATTCCTACAATGAGCAGTTCTTC. It is translated as CATSREANSYNEQFF.